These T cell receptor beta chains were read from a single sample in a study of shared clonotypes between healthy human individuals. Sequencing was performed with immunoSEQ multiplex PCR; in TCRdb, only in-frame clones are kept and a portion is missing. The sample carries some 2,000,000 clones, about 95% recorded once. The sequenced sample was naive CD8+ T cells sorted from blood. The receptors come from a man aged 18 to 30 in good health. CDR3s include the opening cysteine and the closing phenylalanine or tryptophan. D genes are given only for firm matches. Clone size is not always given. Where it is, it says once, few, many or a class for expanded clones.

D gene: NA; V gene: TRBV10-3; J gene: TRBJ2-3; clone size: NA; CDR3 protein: CALSQENLGDTQYF; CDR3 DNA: TGTGCCCTCAGTCAGGAGAATTTGGGAGATACGCAGTATTTT
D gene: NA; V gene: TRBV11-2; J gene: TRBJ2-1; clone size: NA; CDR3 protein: CASSLVGGFEQFF; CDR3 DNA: TGTGCCAGCAGCTTGGTTGGAGGGTTTGAGCAGTTCTTC
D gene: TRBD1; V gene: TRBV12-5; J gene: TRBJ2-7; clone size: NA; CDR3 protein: CASGSGTGAYEQYF; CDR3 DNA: TGTGCTAGTGGTTCCGGGACAGGGGCCTACGAGCAGTACTTC
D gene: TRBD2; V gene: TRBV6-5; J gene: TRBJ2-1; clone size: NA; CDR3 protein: CASSYQGLAEYNEQFF; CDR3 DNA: TGTGCCAGCAGTTACCAGGGACTAGCGGAGTACAATGAGCAGTTCTTC
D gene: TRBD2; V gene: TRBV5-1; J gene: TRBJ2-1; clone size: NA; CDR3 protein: CASSLNLAGALSYNEQFF; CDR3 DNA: TGCGCCAGCAGCTTGAACCTAGCGGGAGCCCTCTCCTACAATGAGCAGTTCTTC
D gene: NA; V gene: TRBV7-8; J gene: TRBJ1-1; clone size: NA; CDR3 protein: CASSFMGFSGLEAFF; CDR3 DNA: TGTGCCAGCAGTTTTATGGGGTTTTCAGGCCTTGAAGCTTTCTTT
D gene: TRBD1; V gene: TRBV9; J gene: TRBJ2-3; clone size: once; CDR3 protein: CASSVRQGVLDTQYF; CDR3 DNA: TGTGCCAGCAGCGTAAGGCAGGGGGTTTTAGATACGCAGTATTTT
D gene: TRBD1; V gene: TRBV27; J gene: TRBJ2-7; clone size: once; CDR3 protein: CASSSGQGNEQYF; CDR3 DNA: TGTGCCAGCAGTTCGGGACAGGGAAACGAGCAGTACTTC
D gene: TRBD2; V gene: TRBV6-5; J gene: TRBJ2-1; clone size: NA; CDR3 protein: CASSLRGDEQFF; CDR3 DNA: TGTGCCAGCAGTCTACGGGGGGATGAGCAGTTCTTC
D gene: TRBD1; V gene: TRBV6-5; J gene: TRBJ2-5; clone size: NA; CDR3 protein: CASSTSMDREETQYF; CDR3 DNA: TGTGCCAGCAGTACCTCCATGGACAGGGAAGAGACCCAGTACTTC
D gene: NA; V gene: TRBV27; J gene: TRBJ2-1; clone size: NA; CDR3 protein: CASSLLWEVKYNEQFF; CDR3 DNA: TGTGCCAGCAGTTTATTATGGGAGGTAAAATACAATGAGCAGTTCTTC
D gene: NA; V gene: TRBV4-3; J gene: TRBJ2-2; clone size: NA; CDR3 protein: CASSPYGGNTGELFF; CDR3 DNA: TGCGCCAGCAGCCCGTACGGGGGTAACACCGGGGAGCTGTTTTTT
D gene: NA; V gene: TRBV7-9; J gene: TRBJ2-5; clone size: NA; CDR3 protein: CASSSDAEGPATQYF; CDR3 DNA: TGTGCCAGCAGCTCGGACGCAGAGGGGCCCGCGACCCAGTACTTC
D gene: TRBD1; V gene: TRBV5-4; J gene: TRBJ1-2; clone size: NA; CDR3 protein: CASSLQGERSGYTF; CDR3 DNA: TGTGCCAGCAGTTTACAGGGGGAGAGGAGTGGCTACACCTTC
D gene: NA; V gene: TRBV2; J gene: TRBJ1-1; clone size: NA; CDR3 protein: CASSAPDRDTEAFF; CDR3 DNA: TGTGCCAGCAGTGCGCCGGACAGAGACACTGAAGCTTTCTTT
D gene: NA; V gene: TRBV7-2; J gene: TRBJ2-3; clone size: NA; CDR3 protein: CASSFRQGPTDTQYF; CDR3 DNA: TGTGCCAGCAGCTTTAGGCAGGGACCCACAGATACGCAGTATTTT
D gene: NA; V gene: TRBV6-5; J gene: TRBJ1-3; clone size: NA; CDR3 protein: CASNEGHSGNTIYF; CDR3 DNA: TGTGCCAGCAACGAGGGCCACTCTGGAAACACCATATATTTT